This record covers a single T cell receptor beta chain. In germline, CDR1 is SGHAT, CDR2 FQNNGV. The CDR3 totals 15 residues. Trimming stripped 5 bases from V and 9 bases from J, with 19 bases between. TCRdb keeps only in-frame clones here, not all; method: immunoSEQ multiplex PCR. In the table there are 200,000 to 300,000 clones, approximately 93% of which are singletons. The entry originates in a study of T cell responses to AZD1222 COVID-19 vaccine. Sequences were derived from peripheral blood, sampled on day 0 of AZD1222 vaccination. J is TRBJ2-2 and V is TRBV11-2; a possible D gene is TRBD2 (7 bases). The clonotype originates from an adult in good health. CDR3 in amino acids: CASSPRRGRGRELFF. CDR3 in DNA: TGTGCCAGCAGCCCCCGGCGGGGGCGGGGCCGGGAGCTGTTTTTT.